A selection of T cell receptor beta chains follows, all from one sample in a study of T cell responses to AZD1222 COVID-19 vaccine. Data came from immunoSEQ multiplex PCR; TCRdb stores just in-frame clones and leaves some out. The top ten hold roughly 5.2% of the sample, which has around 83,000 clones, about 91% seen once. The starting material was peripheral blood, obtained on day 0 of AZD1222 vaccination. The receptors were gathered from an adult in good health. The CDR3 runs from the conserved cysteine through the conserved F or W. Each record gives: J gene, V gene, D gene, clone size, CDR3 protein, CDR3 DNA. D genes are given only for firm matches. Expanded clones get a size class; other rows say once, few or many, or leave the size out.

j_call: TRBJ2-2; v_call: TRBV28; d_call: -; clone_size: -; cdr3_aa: CASSRAGTGELFF; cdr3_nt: TGTGCCAGCAGCAGGGCCGGCACCGGGGAGCTGTTTTTT
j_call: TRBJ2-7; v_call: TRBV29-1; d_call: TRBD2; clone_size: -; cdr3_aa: CSVAGDVEQYF; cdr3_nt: TGCAGCGTAGCGGGAGACGTCGAGCAGTACTTC
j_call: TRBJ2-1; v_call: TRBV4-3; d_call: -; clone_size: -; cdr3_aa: CASSQVRTSEQFF; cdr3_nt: TGCGCCAGCAGCCAAGTACGTACCAGTGAGCAGTTCTTC
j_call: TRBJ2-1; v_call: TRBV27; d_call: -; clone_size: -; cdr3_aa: CASSRMSGPYNEQFF; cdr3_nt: TGTGCCAGCAGCCGCATGAGCGGCCCATACAATGAGCAGTTCTTC
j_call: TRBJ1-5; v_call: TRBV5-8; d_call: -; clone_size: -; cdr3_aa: CASSLQGFQPQHF; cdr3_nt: TGTGCCAGCAGCTTGCAGGGGTTTCAGCCCCAGCATTTT
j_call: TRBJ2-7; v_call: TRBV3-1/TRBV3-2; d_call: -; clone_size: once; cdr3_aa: CASSQDVGQGECEQYF; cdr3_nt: TGTGCCAGCAGCCAAGATGTAGGGCAGGGAGAGTGCGAGCAGTACTTC
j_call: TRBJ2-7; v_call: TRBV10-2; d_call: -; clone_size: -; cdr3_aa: CASSECANCEQYF; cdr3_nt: TGCGCCAGCAGTGAGTGCGCGAATTGCGAGCAGTACTTC
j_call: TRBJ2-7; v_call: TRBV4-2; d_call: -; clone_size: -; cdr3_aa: CASSQDGGVGQGYEQYF; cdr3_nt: TGTGCCAGCAGCCAAGATGGGGGCGTAGGTCAGGGCTACGAGCAGTACTTC
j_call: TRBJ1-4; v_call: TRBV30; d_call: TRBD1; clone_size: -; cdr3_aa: CAWGPGTGNEKLFF; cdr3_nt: TGTGCCTGGGGACCCGGGACAGGGAATGAAAAACTGTTTTTT
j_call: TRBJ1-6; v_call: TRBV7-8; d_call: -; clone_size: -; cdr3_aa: CASSLGGGPYNSPLHF; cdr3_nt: TGTGCCAGCAGCTTAGGAGGGGGGCCCTATAATTCACCCCTCCACTTT
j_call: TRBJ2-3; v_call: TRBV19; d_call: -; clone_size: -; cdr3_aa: CASSIDVTGTIF; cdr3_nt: TGTGCCAGTAGTATAGACGTTACCGGGACAATCTTT
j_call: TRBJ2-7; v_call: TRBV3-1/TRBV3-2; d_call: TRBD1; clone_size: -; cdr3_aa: CASSPLTGGSYEQYF; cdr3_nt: TGTGCCAGCAGCCCTCTGACAGGGGGTTCCTACGAGCAGTACTTC
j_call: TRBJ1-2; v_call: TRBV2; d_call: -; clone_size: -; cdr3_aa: CASRGDTGGYTF; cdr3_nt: TGTGCCTCCCGCGGGGACACTGGTGGCTACACCTTC
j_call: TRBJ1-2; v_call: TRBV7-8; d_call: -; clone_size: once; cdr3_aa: CASSLGQDYGYTF; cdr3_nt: TGTGCCAGCAGCTTAGGACAGGACTATGGCTACACCTTC
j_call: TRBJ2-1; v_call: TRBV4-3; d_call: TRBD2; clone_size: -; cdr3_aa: CASSQDQASGAYNEQFF; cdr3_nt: TGCGCCAGCAGCCAAGATCAGGCTAGCGGAGCCTACAATGAGCAGTTCTTC
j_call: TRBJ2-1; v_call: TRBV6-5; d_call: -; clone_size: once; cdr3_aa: CASLGNRVNEQFF; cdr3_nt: TGTGCCAGTCTGGGAAATAGGGTTAATGAGCAGTTCTTC
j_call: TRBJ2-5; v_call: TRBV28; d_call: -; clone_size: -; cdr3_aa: CASGLPLVGETQYF; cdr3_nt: TGTGCCAGCGGCCTCCCCCTGGTTGGGGAGACCCAGTACTTC
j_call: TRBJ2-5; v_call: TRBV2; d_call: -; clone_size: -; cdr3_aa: CASKRDGSEETQYF; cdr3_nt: TGTGCCAGCAAACGAGACGGGTCGGAAGAGACCCAGTACTTC
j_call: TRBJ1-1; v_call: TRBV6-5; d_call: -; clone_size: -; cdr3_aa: CASNVGWGTEAFF; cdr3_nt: TGTGCCAGCAACGTGGGTTGGGGCACTGAAGCTTTCTTT
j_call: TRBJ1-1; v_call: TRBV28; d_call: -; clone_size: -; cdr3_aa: CASSNAGLETEAFF; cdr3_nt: TGTGCCAGCAGTAATGCCGGGTTGGAGACTGAAGCTTTCTTT
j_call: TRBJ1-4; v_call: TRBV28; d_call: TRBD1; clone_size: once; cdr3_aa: CASSSGQGNEKLFF; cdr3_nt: TGTGCCAGCAGTTCTGGACAGGGGAATGAAAAACTGTTTTTT
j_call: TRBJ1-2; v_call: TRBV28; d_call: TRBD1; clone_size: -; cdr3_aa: CASTGTASTTQWGYTF; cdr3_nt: TGTGCCAGCACGGGGACAGCGTCAACCACTCAATGGGGCTACACCTTC
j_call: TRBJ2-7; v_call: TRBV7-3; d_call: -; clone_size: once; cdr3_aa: CASSLSLVGEQYF; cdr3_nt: TGTGCCAGCAGCTTAAGTTTAGTGGGCGAGCAGTACTTC
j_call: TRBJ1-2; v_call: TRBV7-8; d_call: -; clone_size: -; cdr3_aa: CASSLVGANYGYTF; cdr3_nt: TGTGCCAGCAGCTTAGTTGGGGCTAACTATGGCTACACCTTC
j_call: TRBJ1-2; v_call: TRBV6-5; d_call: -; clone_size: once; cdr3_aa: CASSYSSRGDYGYTF; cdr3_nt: TGTGCCAGCAGTTACTCTAGTCGGGGCGATTATGGCTACACCTTC
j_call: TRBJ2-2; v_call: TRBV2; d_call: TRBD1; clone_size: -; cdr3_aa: CASRQGFTGELFF; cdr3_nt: TGTGCCAGCAGACAGGGGTTTACCGGGGAGCTGTTTTTT
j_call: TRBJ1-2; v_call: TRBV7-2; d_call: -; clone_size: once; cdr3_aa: CASSLDRSSLGYTF; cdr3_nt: TGTGCCAGCAGCTTAGACAGGAGCTCTCTTGGCTACACCTTC
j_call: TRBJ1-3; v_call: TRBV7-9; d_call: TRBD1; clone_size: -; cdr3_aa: CASSLTSTGGNTIYF; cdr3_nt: TGTGCCAGCAGCTTAACGTCGACAGGGGGAAACACCATATATTTT
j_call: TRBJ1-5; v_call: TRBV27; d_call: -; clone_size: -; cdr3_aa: CASSLQFYQPQHF; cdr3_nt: TGTGCCAGCAGTTTACAGTTCTATCAGCCCCAGCATTTT
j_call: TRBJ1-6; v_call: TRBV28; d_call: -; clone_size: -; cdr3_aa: CASSFGQNYNSPLHF; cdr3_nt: TGTGCCAGCAGTTTCGGGCAGAACTATAATTCACCCCTCCACTTT
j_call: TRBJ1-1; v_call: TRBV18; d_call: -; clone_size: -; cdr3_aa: CASYRSRGNTEAFF; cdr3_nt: TGTGCCAGCTACCGGAGCCGGGGGAACACTGAAGCTTTCTTT
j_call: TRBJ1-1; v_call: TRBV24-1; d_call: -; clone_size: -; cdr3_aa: CATSESGTHEAFF; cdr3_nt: TGTGCCACCAGTGAGTCCGGGACCCATGAAGCTTTCTTT
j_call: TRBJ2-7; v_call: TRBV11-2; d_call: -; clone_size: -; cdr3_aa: CASSLVEGYEQYF; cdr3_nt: TGTGCCAGCAGCTTAGTAGAGGGCTACGAGCAGTACTTC
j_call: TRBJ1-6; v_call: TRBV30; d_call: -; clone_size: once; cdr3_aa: CAWSRTGNNSPLHF; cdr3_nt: TGTGCCTGGAGCAGAACAGGGAACAATTCACCCCTCCACTTT
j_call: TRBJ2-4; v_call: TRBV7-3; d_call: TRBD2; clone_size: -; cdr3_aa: CASSSPRSGPGGNIQYF; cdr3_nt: TGTGCCAGCAGCTCCCCTCGTTCGGGACCGGGGGGAAACATTCAGTACTTC
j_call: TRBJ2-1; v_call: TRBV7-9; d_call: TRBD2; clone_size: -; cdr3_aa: CASSLVASGNEQFF; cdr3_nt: TGTGCCAGCAGCTTAGTGGCTAGCGGCAATGAGCAGTTCTTC
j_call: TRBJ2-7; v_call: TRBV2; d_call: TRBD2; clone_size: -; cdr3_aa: CASSDPAGTSGYEQYF; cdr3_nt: TGTGCCAGCAGTGACCCAGCCGGGACTAGCGGCTACGAGCAGTACTTC
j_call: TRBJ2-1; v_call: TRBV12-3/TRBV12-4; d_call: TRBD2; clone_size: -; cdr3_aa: CATRREDYNEQFF; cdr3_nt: TGTGCCACCAGGCGGGAGGACTACAATGAGCAGTTCTTC
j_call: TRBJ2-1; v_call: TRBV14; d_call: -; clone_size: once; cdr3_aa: CASSHPAGTYNEQFF; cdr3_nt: TGTGCCAGCAGCCATCCGGCGGGTACTTACAATGAGCAGTTCTTC
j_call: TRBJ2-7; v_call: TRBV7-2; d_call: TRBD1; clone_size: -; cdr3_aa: CASSRDRGSYEQYF; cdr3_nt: TGTGCCAGCAGCCGGGACAGGGGTTCCTACGAGCAGTACTTC
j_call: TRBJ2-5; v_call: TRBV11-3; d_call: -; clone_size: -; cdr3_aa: CASSLSGGSETQYF; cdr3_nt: TGTGCCAGCAGCTTATCTGGGGGGTCGGAGACCCAGTACTTC
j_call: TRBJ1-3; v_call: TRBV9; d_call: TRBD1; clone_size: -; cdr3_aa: CASSVTGDRSSGNTIYF; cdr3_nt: TGTGCCAGCAGCGTGACAGGGGACCGAAGCTCTGGAAACACCATATATTTT